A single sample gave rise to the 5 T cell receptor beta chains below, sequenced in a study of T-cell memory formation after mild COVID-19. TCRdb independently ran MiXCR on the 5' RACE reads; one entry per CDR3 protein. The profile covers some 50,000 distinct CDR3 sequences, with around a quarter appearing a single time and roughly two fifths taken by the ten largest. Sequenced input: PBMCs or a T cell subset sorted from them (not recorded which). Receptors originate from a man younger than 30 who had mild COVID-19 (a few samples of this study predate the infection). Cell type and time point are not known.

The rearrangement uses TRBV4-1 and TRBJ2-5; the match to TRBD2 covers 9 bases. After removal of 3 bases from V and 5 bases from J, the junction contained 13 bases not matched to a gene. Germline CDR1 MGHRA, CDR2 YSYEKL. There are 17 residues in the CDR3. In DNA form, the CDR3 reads TGCGCCAGCAGCCATCCCCCGGATTTACTAGCGGGTGAGACCCAGTACTTC. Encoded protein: CASSHPPDLLAGETQYF.

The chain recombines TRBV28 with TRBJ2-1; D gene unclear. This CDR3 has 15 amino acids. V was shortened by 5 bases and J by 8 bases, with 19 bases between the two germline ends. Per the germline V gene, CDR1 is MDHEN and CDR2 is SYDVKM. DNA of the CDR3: TGTGCCAGCAGTCCGCGCCGGTTACTAAACGATGAGCAGTTCTTC. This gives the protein CASSPRRLLNDEQFF.

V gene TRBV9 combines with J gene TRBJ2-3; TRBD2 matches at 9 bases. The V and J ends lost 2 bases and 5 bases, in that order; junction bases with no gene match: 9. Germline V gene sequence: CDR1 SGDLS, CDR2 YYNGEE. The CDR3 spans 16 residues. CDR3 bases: TGTGCCAGCAGCGTCGGGGGGCTAGCGGGGTTAGATACGCAGTATTTT. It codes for CASSVGGLAGLDTQYF. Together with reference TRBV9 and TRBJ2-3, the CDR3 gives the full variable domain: DSGVTQTPKHLITATGQRVTLRCSPRSGDLSVYWYQQSLDQGLQFLIQYYNGEERAKGNILERFSAQQFPDLHSELNLSSLELGDSALYFCASSVGGLAGLDTQYFGPGTRLTVL.

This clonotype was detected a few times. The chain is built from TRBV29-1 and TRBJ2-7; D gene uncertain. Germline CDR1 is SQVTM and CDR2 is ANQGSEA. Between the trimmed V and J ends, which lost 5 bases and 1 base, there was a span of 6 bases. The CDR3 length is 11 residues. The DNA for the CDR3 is TGCAGCGTTCAAGGGTCCTACGAGCAGTACTTC. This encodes CSVQGSYEQYF.

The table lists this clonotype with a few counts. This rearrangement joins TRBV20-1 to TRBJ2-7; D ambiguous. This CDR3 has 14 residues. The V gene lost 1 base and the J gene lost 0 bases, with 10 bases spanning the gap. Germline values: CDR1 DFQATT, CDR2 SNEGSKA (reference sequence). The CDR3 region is CSARGRTISYEQYF. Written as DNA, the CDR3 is TGCAGTGCTAGAGGTCGAACCATCTCCTACGAGCAGTACTTC.